The clone carrying this TCR beta chain is medium-sized in the sample. Antigen unknown. The lymph nodes were axillary draining lymph nodes from breast cancer patients. MiXCR was run by TCRdb on the multiplex PCR reads, yielding one entry per CDR3 protein. The sample carries about 180,000 distinct CDR3 sequences, 30% to 35% recorded once. This sample was included in a study of breast tumors, draining lymph nodes, adjacent tissues. This CDR3 has 15 residues. Per germline, CDR1 LNHNV and CDR2 YYDKDF (reference sequence). The ends were cut back, 0 bases at V and 3 bases at J, with 12 bases in the middle. Study results and limitations: Compared with lymph nodes, tumors were less diverse; compared with nontumor tissue, more. That most tumor T cells come from lymph nodes remained unproven. Luminal-like breast cancer showed significantly greater tumor-nontumor repertoire similarity than basal-like breast cancer did.

Sequenced material: axillary lymph node tissue. The chain is built from TRBV15 and TRBJ2-7; D is uncertain. This clonotype was sampled from a female donor with breast cancer. Some clones in this sample may be carry-over from other donors' samples. CDR3 protein: CATSRENAPSYEQYF. The CDR3 bases are TGTGCCACCAGCAGAGAGAATGCCCCTAGCTACGAGCAGTACTTC.